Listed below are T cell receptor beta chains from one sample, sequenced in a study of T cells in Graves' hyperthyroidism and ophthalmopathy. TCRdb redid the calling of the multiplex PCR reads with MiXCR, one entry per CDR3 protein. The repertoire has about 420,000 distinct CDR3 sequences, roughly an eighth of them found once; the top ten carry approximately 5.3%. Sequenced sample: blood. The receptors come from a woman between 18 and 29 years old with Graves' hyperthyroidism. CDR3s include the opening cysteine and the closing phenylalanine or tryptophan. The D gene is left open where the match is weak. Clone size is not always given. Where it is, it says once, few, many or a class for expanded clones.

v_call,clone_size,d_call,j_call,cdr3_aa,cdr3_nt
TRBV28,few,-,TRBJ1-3,CASTLGQRSGNTTYF,TGTGCCAGCACCCTAGGACAGAGATCTGGAAACACCACATATTTT
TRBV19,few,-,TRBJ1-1,CASPGGGGVNTEAFF,TGTGCCAGCCCAGGTGGGGGAGGGGTGAACACTGAAGCTTTCTTT
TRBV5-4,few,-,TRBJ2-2,CASSPKDLNTGELFF,TGTGCCAGCAGCCCCAAGGACCTTAACACCGGGGAGCTGTTTTTT
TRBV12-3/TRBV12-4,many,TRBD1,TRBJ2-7,CASSSLQGIGRYEQYF,TGTGCCAGCAGTTCGCTACAGGGGATAGGGCGCTACGAGCAGTACTTC
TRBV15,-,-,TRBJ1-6,CATSRAPGGNSPLHF,TGTGCCACCAGCAGAGCCCCAGGTGGTAATTCACCCCTCCACTTT
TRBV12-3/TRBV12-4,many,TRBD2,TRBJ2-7,CASSPGTSGYEQYF,TGTGCCAGCAGCCCCGGGACTAGCGGCTACGAGCAGTACTTC
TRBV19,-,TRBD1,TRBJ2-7,CASSGDRGNEQYF,TGTGCCAGTAGTGGAGACAGGGGTAACGAGCAGTACTTC
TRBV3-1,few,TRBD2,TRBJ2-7,CASSGTSGNYEQYF,TGTGCCAGCAGTGGGACTAGCGGTAACTACGAGCAGTACTTC
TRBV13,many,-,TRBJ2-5,CASSPRDLETQYF,TGTGCCAGCAGCCCCCGGGACTTAGAGACCCAGTACTTC
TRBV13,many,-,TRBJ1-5,CASSFRQANQPQHF,TGTGCCAGCAGCTTTCGACAGGCCAATCAGCCCCAGCATTTT
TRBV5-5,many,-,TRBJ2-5,CASSPVRQETQYF,TGTGCCAGCAGCCCGGTACGCCAAGAGACCCAGTACTTC
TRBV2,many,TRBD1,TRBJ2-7,CASSEVQGADEQYF,TGTGCCAGCAGTGAAGTACAGGGGGCCGACGAGCAGTACTTC
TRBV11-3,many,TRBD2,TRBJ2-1,CASSYSDWTSGLNEQFF,TGTGCCAGCAGTTATTCCGACTGGACTAGCGGACTCAATGAGCAGTTCTTC
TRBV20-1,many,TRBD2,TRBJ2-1,CSARSFGTTLGEQFF,TGCAGTGCTAGATCCTTCGGGACTACCCTTGGTGAGCAGTTCTTC
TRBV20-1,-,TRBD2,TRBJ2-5,CSARLAGLPQETQYF,TGCAGTGCTCGACTAGCGGGATTACCCCAAGAGACCCAGTACTTC
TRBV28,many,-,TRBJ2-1,CASPPILSYNEQFF,TGTGCCAGCCCCCCCATCCTCTCCTACAATGAGCAGTTCTTC
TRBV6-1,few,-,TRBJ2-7,CASNRREQYF,TGTGCCAGCAATCGGAGGGAGCAGTACTTC
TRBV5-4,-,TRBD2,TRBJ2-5,CASTLTSGSGETQYF,TGTGCCAGCACCTTGACTAGCGGGAGCGGAGAGACCCAGTACTTC
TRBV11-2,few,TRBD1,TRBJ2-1,CASSLEVQGRGYEQFF,TGTGCCAGCAGCTTAGAGGTACAGGGGCGCGGTTATGAGCAGTTCTTC
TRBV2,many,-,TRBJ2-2,CASSGEGGTGELFF,TGTGCCAGCAGTGGTGAGGGAGGCACCGGGGAGCTGTTTTTT
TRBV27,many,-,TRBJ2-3,CASSLLGSKLSTDTQYF,TGTGCCAGCAGTTTACTAGGATCTAAACTTAGCACAGATACGCAGTATTTT
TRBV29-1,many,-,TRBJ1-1,CSVGFEAFF,TGCAGCGTGGGGTTTGAAGCTTTCTTT
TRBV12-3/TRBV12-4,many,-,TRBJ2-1,CASSLASSEYNEQFF,TGTGCCAGCAGTTTGGCCAGCAGCGAGTACAATGAGCAGTTCTTC
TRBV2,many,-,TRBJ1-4,CASTRGLSTNEKLFF,TGTGCCAGTACGCGGGGGTTGTCAACTAATGAAAAACTGTTTTTT
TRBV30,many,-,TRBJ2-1,CAWSVGGSRNEQFF,TGTGCCTGGAGTGTTGGTGGATCCCGCAATGAGCAGTTCTTC
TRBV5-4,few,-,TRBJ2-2,CASTLQARGGRRTGELFF,TGTGCCAGCACTCTCCAAGCCAGGGGCGGGAGACGCACCGGGGAGCTGTTTTTC
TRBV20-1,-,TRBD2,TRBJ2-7,CNAYGTSGGQYF,TGCAATGCCTACGGGACTAGCGGGGGGCAGTACTTC
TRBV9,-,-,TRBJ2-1,CASSSPLGVQFF,TGTGCCAGCAGCTCACCCTTAGGAGTACAGTTCTTC
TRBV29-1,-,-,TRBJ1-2,CSVDGQGSNYGYTF,TGCAGCGTTGACGGCCAGGGGTCTAACTATGGCTACACCTTC
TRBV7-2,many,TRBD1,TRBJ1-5,CASSLGPGQSNQPQHF,TGTGCCAGCAGCTTAGGACCGGGACAGAGTAATCAGCCCCAGCATTTT
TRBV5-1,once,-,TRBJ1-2,CASSLGFTYGYTF,TGCGCCAGCAGCTTGGGTTTCACCTATGGCTACACCTTC
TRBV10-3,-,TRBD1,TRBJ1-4,CAIRGTGPNEKLFF,TGTGCCATCAGGGGGACAGGACCTAATGAAAAACTGTTTTTT
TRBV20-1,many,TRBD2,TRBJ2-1,CSAREKGLAGYNEQFF,TGCAGTGCTAGAGAAAAGGGACTAGCGGGATACAATGAGCAGTTCTTC
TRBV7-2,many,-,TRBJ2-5,CASSNSGLEFKTQYF,TGTGCCAGCAGTAACTCGGGACTGGAATTTAAGACCCAGTACTTC
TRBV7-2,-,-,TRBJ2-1,CASSLRRDSALDEQFF,TGTGCCAGCAGCTTACGCCGGGACTCGGCTCTGGATGAGCAGTTCTTC
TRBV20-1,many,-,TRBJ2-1,CSAQAGGDYNEQFF,TGCAGTGCCCAAGCAGGGGGGGACTACAATGAGCAGTTCTTC
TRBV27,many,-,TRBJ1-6,CASSLLDNSPLHF,TGTGCCAGCAGTTTACTGGATAATTCACCCCTCCACTTT
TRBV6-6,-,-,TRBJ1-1,CASSYSRTLGLTHEAFF,TGTGCCAGCAGTTACTCTCGGACCCTGGGCCTTACCCATGAAGCTTTCTTT
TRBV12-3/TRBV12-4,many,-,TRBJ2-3,CASSSRDSTDTQYF,TGTGCCAGCAGTTCCAGGGACAGCACAGATACGCAGTATTTT
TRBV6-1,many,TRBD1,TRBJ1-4,CASHRGGEKLFF,TGTGCCAGTCACAGGGGAGGTGAAAAACTGTTTTTT
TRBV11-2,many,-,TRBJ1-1,CASSLERRNTEAFF,TGTGCCAGCAGCTTAGAACGGCGGAACACTGAAGCTTTCTTT
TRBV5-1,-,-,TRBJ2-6,CASRGVEGANVLTF,TGCGCCAGCAGAGGGGTAGAAGGGGCCAACGTCCTGACTTTC
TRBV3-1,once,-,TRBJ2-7,CASSQTSDYEQYF,TGTGCCAGCAGCCAAACAAGCGACTACGAGCAGTACTTC
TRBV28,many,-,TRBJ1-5,CASSPSGGNQPQHF,TGTGCCAGCAGTCCTTCCGGTGGCAATCAGCCCCAGCATTTT
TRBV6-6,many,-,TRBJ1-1,CASSYSRNTEAFF,TGTGCCAGCAGTTACTCGAGGAACACTGAAGCTTTCTTT
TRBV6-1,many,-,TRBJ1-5,CASSRQANQPQHF,TGTGCCAGCAGTAGACAGGCCAATCAGCCCCAGCATTTT
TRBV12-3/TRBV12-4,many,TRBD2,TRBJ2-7,CASSPSLGGFYEQYF,TGTGCCAGCAGTCCCAGCTTGGGGGGGTTCTACGAGCAGTACTTC
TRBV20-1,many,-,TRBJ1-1,CSASRVPGTEAFF,TGCAGTGCGAGCAGGGTTCCCGGCACTGAAGCTTTCTTT
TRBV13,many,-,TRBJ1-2,CASSLLTYGYTF,TGTGCCAGCAGCTTACTAACCTATGGCTACACCTTC
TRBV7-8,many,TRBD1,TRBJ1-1,CASSDWTGTNTEAFF,TGTGCCAGCAGCGACTGGACAGGGACTAACACTGAAGCTTTCTTT
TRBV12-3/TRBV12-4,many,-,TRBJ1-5,CASSLQGKHQPQHF,TGTGCCAGCAGCCTACAGGGTAAGCACCAGCCCCAGCATTTT
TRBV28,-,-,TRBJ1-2,CASSPPRIGFGYTF,TGTGCCAGCAGTCCTCCGCGGATAGGCTTTGGCTACACCTTC
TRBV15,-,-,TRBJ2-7,CATSRADGGTYEQYF,TGTGCCACCAGCAGAGCAGACGGGGGAACCTACGAGCAGTACTTC
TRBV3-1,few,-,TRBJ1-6,CASSQATAQINSPLHF,TGTGCCAGCAGCCAAGCAACAGCCCAGATTAATTCACCCCTCCACTTT